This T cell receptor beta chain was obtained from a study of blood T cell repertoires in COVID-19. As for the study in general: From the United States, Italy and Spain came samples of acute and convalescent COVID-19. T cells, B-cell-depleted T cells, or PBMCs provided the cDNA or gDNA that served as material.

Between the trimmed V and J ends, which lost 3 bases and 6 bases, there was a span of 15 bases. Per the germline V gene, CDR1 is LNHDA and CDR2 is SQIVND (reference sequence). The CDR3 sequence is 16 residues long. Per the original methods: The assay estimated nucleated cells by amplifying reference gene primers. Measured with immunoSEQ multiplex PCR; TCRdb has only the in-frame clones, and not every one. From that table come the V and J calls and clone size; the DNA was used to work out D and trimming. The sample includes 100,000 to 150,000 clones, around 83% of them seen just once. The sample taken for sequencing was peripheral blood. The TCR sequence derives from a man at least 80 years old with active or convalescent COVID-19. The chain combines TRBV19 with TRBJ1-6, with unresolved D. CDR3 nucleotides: TGTGCCAGTAGTATCATCGCCGGGGTGCTTAATTCACCCCTCCACTTT. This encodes CASSIIAGVLNSPLHF.